These 6 T cell receptor beta chains originate from one sample sequenced in a study of cytomegalovirus exposure and HLA in healthy donors. Primers: 60 Vbeta forward and 13 Jbeta reverse. Sequenced by immunoSEQ multiplex PCR; TCRdb stores in-frame clones only, minus some. The sample lists about 240,000 clones; about 80% were seen once. Sequencing was done on a sample of PBMCs. The receptors come from a woman aged 55-70 years in good health and CMV-seropositive.

The rearrangement links TRBV4-1 to TRBJ2-1, with 8 positions matching TRBD2. The germline V gene has CDR1 MGHRA and CDR2 YSYEKL. The CDR3 runs 16 residues. Trimming at V came to 4 bases and at J to 8 bases, leaving 13 bases not matched to a gene. CDR3 in DNA: TGCGCCAGCAGCCCCCAAACCAGCGGGAGTGTCCATGAGCAGTTCTTC. Its protein product is CASSPQTSGSVHEQFF.

The chain links TRBV21-1 to TRBJ2-1; TRBD1, the table's D call, was not compared with the DNA. TRBV21-1 is noted as a pseudogene. This CDR3 spans 16 amino acids. CDR3 coding DNA: TGTGCCAGCAGCAAAGTTCCCGGGACAGCCGACAATGAGCAGTTCTTC. Residues: CASSKVPGTADNEQFF.

The CDR3 loop reads CASRSRQGMNTEAFF. DNA of the CDR3: TGTGCCAGCAGGAGCCGACAGGGAATGAACACTGAAGCTTTCTTT. The chain is built from TRBV6-5 and TRBJ1-1; 7 bases are a match to TRBD1. Germline lookup yields CDR1 MNHEY and CDR2 SVGAGI. V trimming: 6 bases; J trimming: 0 bases; junction bases outside the gene matches: 7. The CDR3 sequence is 15 residues long.

The chain joins TRBV4-1 to TRBJ2-6; TRBD1 aligns across 8 bases. The CDR3 extends over 17 amino acids. The germline V gene has CDR1 MGHRA and CDR2 YSYEKL. Trimming at V came to 0 bases and at J to 4 bases, leaving 5 bases not matched to a gene. CDR3 DNA: TGCGCCAGCAGCCAAGAAGGGACAGGCTCCGGGGCCAACGTCCTGACTTTC. As protein: CASSQEGTGSGANVLTF.

In this sample, this clone turned up a few times. The rearrangement links TRBV28 to TRBJ2-3, with D uncertain. Trimming pared 1 base from V and 6 bases from J, leaving 5 bases between. There are 12 residues in the CDR3. Germline CDR1 and CDR2: MDHEN and SYDVKM. CDR3 in DNA: TGTGCCAGCAGTTTATTCGGTGATACGCAGTATTTT. Translated: CASSLFGDTQYF.

A word on this clone: This specimen includes other DNA sequences encoding the same CDR3. The chain has TRBV6-5 and TRBJ2-1; 7 bases match TRBD1. The ends lost 6 bases at V and 7 bases at J; junction bases unmatched: 6. The CDR3 length is 13 residues. From germline, CDR1 is MNHEY and CDR2 SVGAGI. Here the CDR3 reads CASSPDRINEQFF. CDR3 DNA: TGTGCCAGCAGCCCGGACAGGATAAATGAGCAGTTCTTC.